The 30 T cell receptor beta chains presented below share a single source sample, sequenced in a study of T cells after yellow fever vaccination. TCRdb analysed the 5' RACE reads with MiXCR anew, one entry per CDR3 protein. The sample contains about 200,000 distinct CDR3 sequences, roughly 3% of which appear only once. The sequenced sample was CD4+ T cells sorted from PBMCs, obtained 10 days after the yellow fever booster vaccination. These receptors were collected from a man aged 18 to 29 who received the YFV17D yellow fever vaccine.

This clonotype showed up many times. The V and J genes are TRBV9 and TRBJ2-1; 11 bases fit TRBD2. The germline CDR1 and CDR2 sequences are SGDLS and YYNGEE. The length of the CDR3 is 13 residues. After removal of 2 bases from V and 12 bases from J, the junction contained 4 bases not matched to a gene. CDR3 nucleotide sequence: TGTGCCAGCAGCGTTACTAGCGGGGGTTGGCAGTTCTTC. It translates to CASSVTSGGWQFF.

The chain combines TRBV27 with TRBJ2-5; the D is unclear. The CDR3 spans 14 residues. Germline V lookup: CDR1 MNHEY, CDR2 SMNVEV (reference sequence). With 5 bases removed from V and 5 bases from J, the gap between germline ends came to 15 bases. Written as DNA, the CDR3 is TGTGCCAGCAGTCCTCAATCCCCACGGGAGACCCAGTACTTC. Its protein is CASSPQSPRETQYF.

This clonotype was seen at least ten times. CDR3 region: CSAPTDSHEQFF. The CDR3 DNA reads TGCAGTGCTCCCACTGATAGCCATGAGCAGTTCTTC. This chain links TRBV20-1 with TRBJ2-1; D unclear. Trimming cost V 5 bases and J 8 bases, with 13 bases left between them. The V gene's germline CDR1 is DFQATT and CDR2 SNEGSKA (reference sequence). The CDR3 consists of 12 residues.

This clonotype occurred many times. The chain uses TRBV20-1 and TRBJ1-6, with a possible D match to TRBD1 (5 bases). The ends were cut back, 2 bases at V and 9 bases at J, with 8 bases in the middle. CDR1 is DFQATT, CDR2 SNEGSKA, per germline (reference sequence). This CDR3 is 12 amino acids long. The CDR3 sequence is CSARRGGSPLHF. CDR3 nucleotide sequence: TGCAGTGCTAGAAGGGGCGGTTCACCCCTCCACTTT.

This clonotype was counted many times. The genes are TRBV6-5 and TRBJ1-6, with D possibly being TRBD1 (5 bases). The V and J ends lost 5 bases and 8 bases respectively, with 16 bases between them. The germline CDR1 and CDR2 sequences are MNHEY and SVGAGI. The CDR3 loop spans 15 amino acids. CDR3 in amino acids: CASSPTGIEDSPLHF. The CDR3, as DNA: TGTGCCAGCAGTCCAACAGGAATCGAGGATTCACCCCTCCACTTT.

CDR3 bases: TGCGCCAGCAGCAGCGAGACAGGGGGGTTCTACGAGCAGTACTTC. Translation: CASSSETGGFYEQYF. This chain joins TRBV5-1 and TRBJ2-7, with TRBD1 identical over 9 bases. Trimming removed 4 bases from V and 3 bases from J; junction bases left unmatched: 8. CDR1 is SGHRS and CDR2 is YFSETQ in the germline V gene. CDR3 length: 15 residues.

At least ten counts were recorded for this clonotype. The chain links TRBV19 to TRBJ2-3; tentatively, D is TRBD2 (5 bases). Germline V CDR1 and CDR2: LNHDA, SQIVND (reference sequence). V was pared by 7 bases and J by 6 bases, with 14 bases between. The CDR3 consists of 13 residues. The CDR3 is CASTPEGADTQYF. For the CDR3, the DNA is TGTGCCAGTACCCCCGAGGGTGCGGATACGCAGTATTTT. Together with reference TRBV19 and TRBJ2-3, the CDR3 gives the full variable domain: DGGITQSPKYLFRKEGQNVTLSCEQNLNHDAMYWYRQDPGQGLRLIYYSQIVNDFQKGDIAEGYSVSREKKESFPLTVTSAQKNPTAFYLCASTPEGADTQYFGPGTRLTVL.

A few counts support this clonotype. The chain carries TRBV27 and TRBJ1-2, with a weak D call TRBD1 (5 bases). V shed 5 bases and J shed 8 bases, with 18 bases lying between them. In germline, CDR1 is MNHEY, CDR2 SMNVEV (reference sequence). The CDR3 spans 14 residues. CDR3 protein: CASSPQQGLWGYTF. DNA of the CDR3: TGTGCCAGCAGTCCCCAGCAGGGTCTATGGGGCTACACCTTC.

V is TRBV4-3 and J is TRBJ2-5, with TRBD2 matching over 10 bases. The CDR3 length is 15 residues. V lost 0 bases to trimming and J lost 4 bases; unmatched junction nucleotides: 2. Germline-derived CDR1 and CDR2 are LGHNA and YSLEER. The CDR3 bases are TGCGCCAGCAGCCAAGAGGCTAGCGGGGGAGAGACCCAGTACTTC. Residues: CASSQEASGGETQYF.

A few counts support this clonotype. V and J are TRBV24-1 and TRBJ2-2, with D possibly TRBD2 on 5 matching bases. V dropped 7 bases and J dropped 4 bases, with 18 bases sitting between them. Germline V lookup: CDR1 KGHDR, CDR2 SFDVKD. This CDR3 has 16 amino acids. Here the CDR3 reads CATSAAGHPGTGELFF. CDR3 nucleotides: TGTGCCACCAGCGCTGCGGGCCACCCGGGCACCGGGGAGCTGTTTTTT.

This clonotype has ten or more counts. V usage is TRBV5-4 and J usage is TRBJ2-1; no firm D call. This CDR3 contains 12 residues. Trimming took off 4 bases at V and 9 bases at J, with 11 bases between the two ends. CDR1 is SGHNT and CDR2 is YYREEE in the germline V gene (reference sequence). The CDR3 protein is CASSLLWAEQFF. CDR3 DNA: TGTGCCAGCAGCCTCCTATGGGCTGAGCAGTTCTTC.

This clonotype was seen many times. The chain is built from TRBV12-3 or TRBV12-4 and TRBJ2-7, with D tentatively TRBD2 (5 bases). The ends were cut back, 10 bases at V and 5 bases at J, with 18 bases in the middle. This CDR3 contains 13 residues. The CDR3 loop is CAISRTSKNEQYF. The DNA for the CDR3 is TGTGCCATCTCAAGGACTTCGAAAAACGAGCAGTACTTC.

This clonotype was counted many times. The genes are TRBV7-2 and TRBJ2-3, with 7 bases lining up with TRBD2. The CDR3 consists of 17 residues. J gave up 2 bases and V 1 base, and 9 bases lay outside the gene matches. CDR1 is SGHTA and CDR2 is FQGNSA in the germline V gene. The CDR3: CASSLGGGTTSTDTQYF. The CDR3 DNA reads as TGTGCCAGCAGCTTAGGGGGGGGGACGACCTCCACAGATACGCAGTATTTT.

The sample holds many counts of this clonotype. This sequence joins TRBV6-6 and TRBJ1-5; D is possibly TRBD1 (6 bases). The CDR3 consists of 16 residues. From germline, CDR1 is MNHNY and CDR2 SVGAGI (reference sequence). Trimming pared 0 bases from V and 7 bases from J, leaving 16 bases between. This chain's CDR3 is CASSYSEQGWIQPQHF. The CDR3 DNA is TGTGCCAGCAGTTACTCTGAACAGGGATGGATACAGCCCCAGCATTTT.

The chain couples TRBV28 to TRBJ2-3, with D possibly being TRBD2 (5 bases). The V gene's germline CDR1 is MDHEN and CDR2 SYDVKM. V lost 3 bases and J lost 1, with 11 bases in between. CDR3 length equals 15 residues. As DNA, the CDR3 is TGTGCCAGCAGTTTGGGTGGGAGACGCACAGATACGCAGTATTTT. Translation: CASSLGGRRTDTQYF.

This clonotype was detected many times. The genes are TRBV7-2 and TRBJ2-3; D may correspond to TRBD1 or TRBD2 (5 bases each). This CDR3 has 14 residues. Germline V gene data show CDR1 as SGHTA and CDR2 as FQGNSA. V lost 0 bases to trimming and J lost 6 bases, with 10 bases between them. The CDR3 is CASSLAGWGDTQYF. Written as DNA, the CDR3 is TGTGCCAGCAGCTTAGCCGGATGGGGGGATACGCAGTATTTT. The full variable domain, completed using reference TRBV7-2 and TRBJ2-3, is GAGVSQSPSNKVTEKGKDVELRCDPISGHTALYWYRQSLGQGLEFLIYFQGNSAPDKSGLPSDRFSAERTGGSVSTLTIQRTQQEDSAVYLCASSLAGWGDTQYFGPGTRLTVL.

The table lists this clonotype with a few counts. V gene TRBV2 combines with J gene TRBJ1-2; 8 bases line up with TRBD1. Germline CDR1 SNHLY, CDR2 FYNNEI. The CDR3 covers 14 residues. J gave up 2 bases and V 8 bases, and 7 bases lay outside the gene matches. DNA for the CDR3: TGTGCCAGCTTAGCGCAGGGGGCAAACTATGGCTACACCTTC. It translates to CASLAQGANYGYTF.

This clonotype was found a few times. The chain combines TRBV5-1 with TRBJ2-5; D is perhaps TRBD2 (7 bases). The CDR3 has 16 amino acids. Germline loops: CDR1 SGHRS, CDR2 YFSETQ. V shed 6 bases and J shed 2 bases, with 20 bases lying between them. CDR3: CASKVAGARVQETQYF. In DNA form, the CDR3 reads TGCGCCAGCAAGGTCGCGGGGGCCCGGGTTCAAGAGACCCAGTACTTC.

This clonotype was counted ten times or more. This chain joins TRBV7-2 and TRBJ2-1; TRBD2 aligns across 12 bases. The V gene end was trimmed by 5 bases and the J gene end by 4 bases; junction bases not matched to a gene: 3. Germline V gene lookup returns CDR1 SGHTA and CDR2 FQGNSA. CDR3 length equals 15 residues. The CDR3 region has the DNA TGTGCCAGCAGCGCCACTAGCGGGGGGTACAATGAGCAGTTCTTC. Translating it yields CASSATSGGYNEQFF.

This clonotype was observed many times. The V call is TRBV4-2, the J call TRBJ1-5; 12 bases agree with TRBD1. Germline V lookup: CDR1 LGHNA, CDR2 YNFKEQ. The CDR3 sequence is 17 residues long. With V trimmed by 0 bases and J by 4 bases, 4 bases remained unmatched. The CDR3 bases are TGTGCCAGCAGCCAAGACCCGGGACAGGGGGCAAATCAGCCCCAGCATTTT. Its translation: CASSQDPGQGANQPQHF.

CDR3 sequence: CASNDGTTGYEQYF. DNA for the CDR3: TGCGCCAGCAACGATGGGACTACCGGATACGAGCAGTACTTC. The J gene is TRBJ2-7, the V gene TRBV5-1; 7 nucleotides align to TRBD2. Germline-derived CDR1 and CDR2 are SGHRS and YFSETQ. The CDR3 totals 14 residues. Trimming cost V 6 bases and J 4 bases; bases outside gene matches: 10.

This clonotype was counted only a few times. This rearrangement joins TRBV7-8 to TRBJ2-3; the D is unclear. The CDR3 extends over 14 amino acids. Trimming took off 3 bases at V and 0 bases at J, with 7 bases between the two ends. Looked up from germline, CDR1 is SGHVS and CDR2 is FQNEAQ. CDR3 loop: CASSFSQSTDTQYF. The CDR3 nucleotides read TGTGCCAGCAGCTTCAGTCAGAGCACAGATACGCAGTATTTT.

This clonotype has a handful of counts. This chain uses TRBV4-3 with TRBJ2-1; D possibly corresponds to TRBD2 (6 bases). The V end was cut by 0 bases, the J end by 7 bases, with 16 bases between. There are 16 residues in the CDR3. Per the germline V gene, CDR1 is LGHNA and CDR2 is YSLEER. The CDR3 loop is CASSQDLRQGGNEQFF. For the CDR3, the DNA is TGCGCCAGCAGCCAAGATCTTAGGCAGGGAGGAAATGAGCAGTTCTTC.

The sample holds many counts of this clonotype. V and J are TRBV7-3 and TRBJ2-1; 7 nucleotides line up with TRBD2. Looked up from germline, CDR1 is SGHTA and CDR2 is FQGTGA. The CDR3 is 13 amino acids. J gave up 8 bases and V 8 bases, and 9 bases lay outside the gene matches. For the CDR3, the DNA is TGTGCCAGCGGACCGGGACTATCCGATGAGCAGTTCTTC. This encodes CASGPGLSDEQFF. The full variable domain, with the rest looked up from reference TRBV7-3 and TRBJ2-1, is GAGVSQTPSNKVTEKGKYVELRCDPISGHTALYWYRQSLGQGPEFLIYFQGTGAADDSGLPNDRFFAVRPEGSVSTLKIQRTERGDSAVYLCASGPGLSDEQFFGPGTRLTVL.

The chain employs TRBV4-3 and TRBJ1-5; D remains unclear. Germline V lookup: CDR1 LGHNA, CDR2 YSLEER. V lost 0 bases, J lost 5 bases, and 8 bases lay in between. The CDR3 sequence is 14 residues long. The CDR3 sequence: CASSQDHRHQPQHF. The CDR3 DNA reads as TGCGCCAGCAGCCAAGATCACAGACATCAGCCCCAGCATTTT.

This clonotype came up many times. The chain links TRBV19 to TRBJ2-2; D is uncertain. This CDR3 region has 14 residues. The germline V and J ends were trimmed by 7 bases and 0 bases, with 9 bases remaining between them. Germline CDR1 LNHDA, CDR2 SQIVND (reference sequence). The CDR3 sequence: CASNPKPNTGELFF. The CDR3 DNA is TGTGCCAGTAATCCAAAACCGAACACCGGGGAGCTGTTTTTT.

This clonotype was found a few times. The rearrangement uses TRBV28 and TRBJ2-3; D is possibly TRBD2 (5 bases). Germline V gene lookup returns CDR1 MDHEN and CDR2 SYDVKM. V lost 4 bases, J lost 6 bases, and 14 bases lay in between. This CDR3 is built from 14 residues. DNA for the CDR3: TGTGCCAGCAGTTCCACGTCACTAGGCGATACGCAGTATTTT. Translation gives CASSSTSLGDTQYF.

The table lists this clonotype with a few counts. The chain links TRBV5-4 to TRBJ2-2; D may be TRBD2 (6 bases). The CDR3 runs to 16 residues. Germline V CDR1 and CDR2: SGHNT, YYREEE (reference sequence). V was shortened by 0 bases and J by 4 bases, with 13 bases between the two germline ends. CDR3 in DNA: TGTGCCAGCAGCTTGGCAGGAGGGATCGGCACCGGGGAGCTGTTTTTT. It is translated as CASSLAGGIGTGELFF.

There are many counts of this clonotype. V usage is TRBV5-1 and J usage is TRBJ1-2; D gene unclear. The CDR3 is 15 residues long. The germline CDR1 and CDR2 sequences are SGHRS and YFSETQ. V lost 0 bases, J lost 8 bases, and 17 bases lay in between. The CDR3 loop reads CASSLGSPGPRGYTF. The CDR3 nucleotides are TGCGCCAGCAGCTTGGGAAGTCCGGGCCCGAGGGGCTACACCTTC.

This clonotype was counted a few times. The J gene is TRBJ2-7, the V gene TRBV7-9; 7 nucleotides agree with TRBD1. V gave up 4 bases and J gave up 6 bases; unmatched junction bases: 6. The CDR3 totals 13 residues. Germline CDR1 reads SEHNR; CDR2 reads FQNEAQ (reference sequence). The CDR3 DNA sequence: TGTGCCAGCAGCTCGCAGACAGGGCCCGAGCAGTACGTC. Protein sequence: CASSSQTGPEQYV.